This T cell receptor beta chain was observed in a study of T cells in Graves' hyperthyroidism and ophthalmopathy. This clonotype was counted ten times or more. The antigen is not known. RNA transcripts provided the source from which TCR beta CDR3 regions were amplified. Using the HTBI primer set, a first-round RT-PCR was run on the TCR CDR3. TCRdb fed the multiplex PCR reads into MiXCR, producing one record per CDR3 protein. The sample shows around 390,000 distinct CDR3 sequences, roughly 15% of them seen only once. Study outcomes and limitations: It was a median about 6.5 months before onset that the model predicted ophthalmopathy.

J was trimmed by 6 bases and V by 3 bases; bases with no gene match: 6. Germline V gives CDR1 MDHEN, CDR2 SYDVKM. The CDR3 extends over 16 amino acids. This sequence was found in a young woman with Graves' ophthalmopathy. The sample comprised blood. V is TRBV28 and J is TRBJ1-4; 11 nucleotides align to TRBD1. CDR3 sequence reads: CASSFRTGGFYEKLFF. CDR3 DNA: TGTGCCAGCAGTTTTCGGACAGGGGGCTTTTATGAAAAACTGTTTTTT. The complete variable domain, with remaining parts taken from reference TRBV28 and TRBJ1-4, reads DVKVTQSSRYLVKRTGEKVFLECVQDMDHENMFWYRQDPGLGLRLIYFSYDVKMKEKGDIPEGYSVSREKKERFSLILESASTNQTSMYLCASSFRTGGFYEKLFFGSGTQLSVL.